These T cell receptor beta chains were read from a single sample in a study of T cell repertoires in cytomegalovirus infection. MiXCR, run by TCRdb on the reads, gives a single entry per CDR3 protein. The repertoire has a few hundred thousand distinct CDR3 sequences, roughly an eighth of them found once; the top ten carry about 8.7%. The specimen was PBMCs. The origin of the receptors is a human donor in good health (CMV status not recorded). Some clones in this sample may be carry-over from other donors' samples. Each CDR3 is given with its conserved first and last residue. A D gene is named only where the DNA matches it firmly. A row's size may be missing; if present it is once, few, many or a size class.

TRBV2	TRBJ2-5	TRBD2	NA	CASSYISGAPEETQYF	TGTGCCAGCAGTTATATTAGCGGGGCGCCGGAGGAGACCCAGTACTTC
TRBV20-1	TRBJ2-5	NA	NA	CSANRNQETQYF	TGCAGTGCTAACAGGAACCAAGAGACCCAGTACTTC
TRBV28	TRBJ2-1	TRBD1	many	CASSSLTGRIEQFF	TGTGCCAGCAGCTCTCTGACAGGGCGAATTGAGCAGTTCTTC
TRBV7-2	TRBJ2-5	NA	many	CASSFRETQYF	TGTGCCAGCAGCTTTCGAGAGACCCAGTACTTC
TRBV7-2	TRBJ2-7	TRBD1	many	CASSFTGTAYEQYF	TGTGCCAGCAGCTTTACCGGGACAGCCTACGAGCAGTACTTC
TRBV7-3	TRBJ2-1	TRBD2	few	CASSFSLAGVSEQFF	TGTGCCAGCAGCTTTAGTCTAGCGGGAGTTAGTGAGCAGTTCTTC
TRBV6-2/TRBV6-3	TRBJ2-7	TRBD1	few	CASSYGDRSYEQYF	TGTGCCAGCAGTTACGGGGACAGGTCCTACGAGCAGTACTTC
TRBV12-3/TRBV12-4	TRBJ1-2	NA	NA	CASSPRRSGVNYGYTF	TGTGCCAGCAGCCCCCGGCGGTCAGGGGTAAACTATGGCTACACCTTC
TRBV7-2	TRBJ2-1	NA	many	CASSLAGGTSYNEQFF	TGTGCCAGCAGCTTAGCTGGGGGGACCTCCTACAATGAGCAGTTCTTC
TRBV2	TRBJ1-2	TRBD1	many	CASSGTGFSYGYTF	TGTGCCAGCAGCGGGACAGGGTTTAGCTATGGCTACACCTTC
TRBV12-3/TRBV12-4	TRBJ1-2	TRBD1	NA	CASSLGQGVYGYTF	TGTGCCAGCAGTTTAGGACAGGGGGTCTATGGCTACACCTTC
TRBV29-1	TRBJ2-3	NA	few	CTVGHFSTDTQYF	TGCACCGTTGGTCATTTCAGCACAGATACGCAGTATTTT
TRBV7-9	TRBJ2-1	NA	many	CASSIEPLGSYNEQFF	TGTGCCAGCAGCATTGAACCCCTAGGCTCCTACAATGAGCAGTTCTTC
TRBV29-1	TRBJ1-2	NA	few	CSVEDPGFNGYTF	TGCAGCGTTGAAGATCCGGGGTTTAATGGCTACACCTTC
TRBV7-2	TRBJ2-4	TRBD1	many	CASSFSGTGSRIQYF	TGTGCCAGCAGTTTTTCCGGGACAGGGTCCCGGATTCAGTACTTC
TRBV2	TRBJ1-1	NA	few	CASSGRPEAFF	TGTGCCAGCAGTGGACGGCCTGAAGCTTTCTTT
TRBV28	TRBJ2-7	NA	few	CASSPLPDEYEQYF	TGTGCCAGCAGTCCCCTCCCGGACGAGTACGAGCAGTACTTC
TRBV7-8	TRBJ2-2	TRBD1	NA	CASSNAGGANTGELFF	TGTGCCAGCAGCAACGCAGGGGGCGCGAACACCGGGGAGCTGTTTTTT
TRBV29-1	TRBJ1-4	NA	NA	CSVEAGDSEKLFF	TGCAGCGTTGAAGCGGGAGATAGTGAAAAACTGTTTTTT
TRBV6-2/TRBV6-3	TRBJ2-1	NA	NA	CASSSGLGPYNEQFF	TGTGCCAGCAGTTCAGGGCTAGGTCCCTACAATGAGCAGTTCTTC
TRBV7-2	TRBJ1-2	TRBD1	many	CASSPGTAGWGYTF	TGTGCCAGCAGCCCAGGGACAGCAGGGTGGGGCTACACCTTC
TRBV20-1	TRBJ2-5	TRBD2	NA	CSASGRASGDSPGTQYF	TGCAGTGCTAGCGGGCGCGCTAGCGGGGATTCCCCGGGGACCCAGTACTTC
TRBV5-4	TRBJ2-7	TRBD2	many	CASSLGDTAGGNEQYF	TGTGCCAGCAGCTTGGGGGATACGGCGGGGGGAAACGAGCAGTACTTC
TRBV29-1	TRBJ2-1	NA	NA	CSVEDEIAYPYNEQFF	TGCAGCGTTGAAGACGAGATAGCCTACCCCTACAATGAGCAGTTCTTC
TRBV19	TRBJ1-1	NA	NA	CASSIRRGQGEAFF	TGTGCCAGTAGTATACGACGGGGGCAAGGTGAAGCTTTCTTT